This entry lists 21 T cell receptor beta chains sequenced from one sample in a study of blood T cell repertoires in COVID-19. Measured with immunoSEQ multiplex PCR; TCRdb has only the in-frame clones, and not every one. Of some 300,000 clones listed, nearly 90% are singletons. Sequencing was done on a sample of PBMCs or T cells enriched from blood (not recorded which). The source of these receptors is a young woman who had recovered from COVID-19.

A remark on this clone: Other nucleotide sequences in the sample specify the same CDR3. V gene TRBV3-1 (or the pseudogene TRBV3-2) combines with J gene TRBJ1-1; 7 positions match TRBD1. Losses at the gene ends were 0 bases for V and 1 base for J; bases not matched to a gene: 2. This CDR3 is 15 amino acids long. Germline V gene data show CDR1 as LGHDT and CDR2 as YNNKEL (reference sequence). For the CDR3, the DNA is TGTGCCAGCAGCCAAGAAGGGGGCTGGAACACTGAAGCTTTCTTT. Protein sequence: CASSQEGGWNTEAFF.

The rearrangement joins TRBV6-5 to TRBJ1-2; 8 bases are a match to TRBD1. There are 14 residues in the CDR3. With 2 bases clipped from V and 6 bases from J, the junction kept 5 bases outside the gene matches. Germline CDR1 MNHEY, CDR2 SVGAGI. The CDR3 nucleotides are TGTGCCAGCAGTTACAGAGGACAGGGACATGGCTACACCTTC. It yields the protein CASSYRGQGHGYTF.

This clone has a single count. The gene calls are TRBV28 and TRBJ1-6; D perhaps matches TRBD1 (5 bases). This CDR3 comprises 15 residues. Trimming took 3 bases from V and 7 from J, leaving 13 bases between them. Germline CDR1 and CDR2: MDHEN and SYDVKM. The CDR3 DNA sequence: TGTGCCAGCAGTTTCGGGGGACGGATAAATTCACCCCTCCACTTT. Its translation is CASSFGGRINSPLHF.

The rearrangement links TRBV11-2 to TRBJ2-1; TRBD1 might be the D (8 bases). Trimming removed 5 bases from V and 4 bases from J, with 18 bases in between. Per germline, CDR1 SGHAT and CDR2 FQNNGV. The CDR3 length is 16 residues. In DNA form, the CDR3 reads TGTGCCAGCAGCACTGGTACAGGGGGGGAATACAATGAGCAGTTCTTC. It translates to CASSTGTGGEYNEQFF.

As for this clone: Distinct nucleotide sequences in the sample also encode this CDR3. The J gene is TRBJ1-1, the V gene TRBV29-1, with D possibly TRBD1 on 6 matching bases. The CDR3 sequence is 13 residues long. Germline V CDR1 and CDR2: SQVTM, ANQGSEA. Trimming took 3 bases from V and 0 from J, leaving 8 bases between them. The CDR3 protein is CSVDRGLNTEAFF. CDR3 DNA: TGCAGCGTTGACAGGGGTCTGAACACTGAAGCTTTCTTT.

This rearrangement joins TRBV9 to TRBJ2-5; no reliable D call. This CDR3 comprises 13 residues. With 3 bases removed from V and 1 base from J, the gap between germline ends came to 7 bases. The germline gives CDR1 SGDLS, CDR2 YYNGEE. CDR3 protein: CASSARSQETQYF. DNA of the CDR3: TGTGCCAGCAGCGCGCGGTCCCAAGAGACCCAGTACTTC. Filled out from reference TRBV9 and TRBJ2-5, the complete variable domain reads DSGVTQTPKHLITATGQRVTLRCSPRSGDLSVYWYQQSLDQGLQFLIQYYNGEERAKGNILERFSAQQFPDLHSELNLSSLELGDSALYFCASSARSQETQYFGPGTRLLVL.

The V gene is TRBV28, the J gene TRBJ1-5; TRBD1 might be the D (6 bases). Germline V gene data show CDR1 as MDHEN and CDR2 as SYDVKM. Between the trimmed V and J ends, which lost 8 bases and 5 bases, there was a span of 19 bases. The CDR3 is 15 residues long. CDR3 region: CASYPVGKGDQPQHF. The CDR3 nucleotides read TGTGCCAGCTATCCCGTAGGGAAGGGGGATCAGCCCCAGCATTTT.

The chain uses TRBV18 and TRBJ2-5, with 9 bases fitting TRBD2. Germline CDR1 KGHSH, CDR2 LQKENI. The CDR3 has 17 residues. The V segment lost 5 bases and the J segment 2 bases; nucleotides outside the gene matches: 12. In DNA form, the CDR3 reads TGTGCCAGCTCATCCCGCGCGGGGGGGGCGCCACAAGAGACCCAGTACTTC. Protein sequence: CASSSRAGGAPQETQYF.

The chain has TRBV15 and TRBJ2-3; D not resolved. CDR3 length equals 13 residues. The germline V gene has CDR1 LNHNV and CDR2 YYDKDF (reference sequence). V gave up 9 bases and J gave up 0 bases, with 10 bases separating them. The CDR3 bases are TGTGCCACGAGGCGCCCGAGCACAGATACGCAGTATTTT. Translated: CATRRPSTDTQYF.

V and J are TRBV7-9 and TRBJ1-2, with 8 bases lining up with TRBD1. Germline V gene lookup returns CDR1 SEHNR and CDR2 FQNEAQ (reference sequence). The CDR3 consists of 13 residues. V was pared by 6 bases and J by 4 bases, with 4 bases of the junction left unmatched. The CDR3 is CASSRQGSYGYTF. The CDR3 DNA reads as TGTGCCAGCAGTCGACAGGGGAGCTATGGCTACACCTTC.

The DNA of the CDR3 is TGTGCCAGCAGTTGGGACAGGGGAGCTGGAAACACCATATATTTT. Amino acids: CASSWDRGAGNTIYF. The J gene is TRBJ1-3, the V gene TRBV27; 10 nucleotides line up with TRBD1. This CDR3 region has 15 residues. The germline V gene encodes CDR1 MNHEY and CDR2 SMNVEV (reference sequence). V gave up 4 bases and J gave up 2 bases; unmatched junction bases: 2.

The J gene is TRBJ1-1, the V gene TRBV11-2; 7 positions match TRBD1. The junction had 9 bases not matched to a gene; V was cut back by 2 bases and J by 3 bases. There are 16 residues in the CDR3. Germline-derived CDR1 and CDR2 are SGHAT and FQNNGV. This chain's CDR3 is CASSLWGEGADTEAFF. The DNA for the CDR3 is TGTGCCAGCAGCTTATGGGGAGAGGGGGCGGACACTGAAGCTTTCTTT.

CDR3: CAIKVRGGGYTF. The CDR3, as DNA: TGTGCCATCAAGGTACGGGGGGGAGGCTACACCTTC. The V call is TRBV10-3, the J call TRBJ1-2, with D perhaps matching TRBD1 (5 bases). The V end was cut by 7 bases, the J end by 8 bases, with 14 bases between. This CDR3 contains 12 residues. The V gene's germline CDR1 is ENHRY and CDR2 SYGVKD.

The CDR3: CASRRPASYEQYF. The CDR3 bases are TGTGCCAGCAGGCGGCCAGCCTCCTACGAGCAGTACTTC. The chain couples TRBV5-5 to TRBJ2-7; D is undetermined. The germline V gene encodes CDR1 SGHKS and CDR2 YYEKEE (reference sequence). The V end lost 5 bases, the J end lost 0 bases, and 9 bases lay between the germline ends. CDR3 length equals 13 residues.

The sample holds one count of this clone. J is TRBJ2-1 and V is TRBV7-3; 16 positions match TRBD2. CDR3 length: 20 amino acids. Germline-derived CDR1 and CDR2 are SGHTA and FQGTGA. The trim removed 5 bases at V and 9 bases at J, leaving 19 bases unmatched. CDR3 in amino acids: CASSLPTGTSGRANIGEQFF. The DNA for the CDR3 is TGTGCCAGCAGCCTACCCACCGGGACTAGCGGGAGGGCCAATATTGGTGAGCAGTTCTTC.

This clone came up once. This chain connects TRBV19 to TRBJ2-7; TRBD1 aligns across 9 bases. Germline V gives CDR1 LNHDA, CDR2 SQIVND (reference sequence). This CDR3 has 14 residues. V was clipped by 5 bases and J by 3 bases; unmatched bases: 5. CDR3 protein: CASSGGQGGYEQYF. The CDR3 bases are TGTGCCAGTAGTGGGGGACAGGGTGGCTACGAGCAGTACTTC.

The gene calls are TRBV9 and TRBJ1-2; 7 bases line up with TRBD1. The junction had 11 bases not matched to a gene; V was cut back by 5 bases and J by 10 bases. CDR1 is SGDLS and CDR2 is YYNGEE in the germline V gene. The CDR3 is 13 amino acids. The DNA of the CDR3 is TGTGCCAGCAGGGGGGGACAGACCTCAAACTACACCTTC. Translated: CASRGGQTSNYTF.

This sequence joins TRBV12-3 or TRBV12-4 and TRBJ1-5, with unresolved D. The V and J ends lost 2 bases and 5 bases respectively, with 7 bases between them. The CDR3 has 13 amino acids. CDR3 region: CASSLQQDQPQHF. CDR3 in DNA: TGTGCCAGCAGTTTACAGCAGGATCAGCCCCAGCATTTT.

V is TRBV7-2 and J is TRBJ2-1; 13 bases are shared with TRBD2. Germline values: CDR1 SGHTA, CDR2 FQGNSA. The ends lost 6 bases at V and 3 bases at J; junction bases unmatched: 11. The CDR3 covers 18 residues. CDR3: CASSSPTSGRANYNEQFF. The CDR3 region has the DNA TGTGCCAGCAGTTCCCCAACTAGCGGGAGGGCTAACTACAATGAGCAGTTCTTC.

V gene TRBV24-1 combines with J gene TRBJ1-4, with TRBD1 matching 11 bases. The CDR3 length is 15 residues. V lost 3 bases, J lost 7 bases, and 3 bases stayed unmatched. Germline assignment: CDR1 KGHDR and CDR2 SFDVKD. CDR3 bases: TGTGCCACCAGTGATGGACAGGGGGCGGCTGAAAAACTGTTTTTT. It codes for CATSDGQGAAEKLFF.

The CDR3, as DNA: TGTGCCAGCAGGACCCCTAGCGGGAGGGCAACCCAGTACTTC. Translating it yields CASRTPSGRATQYF. V usage is TRBV2 and J usage is TRBJ2-5; TRBD2 matches at 12 bases. V shed 6 bases and J 8 bases; nucleotides not matched to a gene: 7. Germline loops: CDR1 SNHLY, CDR2 FYNNEI. This CDR3 has 14 residues.